This TCR beta chain is drawn from a study of Ad26.COV2.S vaccination and SARS-CoV-2 variants. Overall study findings and caveats: Total T cell responses, in the TCR breadth and depth analyses, may have been underestimated.

TCRdb's table, derived via immunoSEQ multiplex PCR, lists solely in-frame clones and lacks some. The sample includes a few hundred thousand clones, about four fifths of them seen just once. Regarding treatment: 15 to 20 received Ad26.COV2.S at low or high dose, single or two shots; a few received placebo; per-sample allocation not given. Collection of samples fell on day 63 after the first vaccine or placebo injection. Turning to this clone: Its antigen is not known.

The CDR3 totals 15 residues. The germline gives CDR1 MNHEY, CDR2 SVGAGI. V was cut by 6 bases and J by 2 bases, with 15 bases left in between. This clonotype was obtained from a person between 18 and 59 years old who received the Ad26.COV2.S COVID-19 vaccine or a placebo. Sequencing used peripheral blood, obtained in a trial of Ad26.COV2.S vaccine versus placebo. The chain employs TRBV6-5 and TRBJ2-3; D may be TRBD1 or TRBD2 (6 bases each). The CDR3 coding sequence is TGTGCCAGCAGGGGGGGACACCTCCTCACAGATACGCAGTATTTT. As protein: CASRGGHLLTDTQYF.